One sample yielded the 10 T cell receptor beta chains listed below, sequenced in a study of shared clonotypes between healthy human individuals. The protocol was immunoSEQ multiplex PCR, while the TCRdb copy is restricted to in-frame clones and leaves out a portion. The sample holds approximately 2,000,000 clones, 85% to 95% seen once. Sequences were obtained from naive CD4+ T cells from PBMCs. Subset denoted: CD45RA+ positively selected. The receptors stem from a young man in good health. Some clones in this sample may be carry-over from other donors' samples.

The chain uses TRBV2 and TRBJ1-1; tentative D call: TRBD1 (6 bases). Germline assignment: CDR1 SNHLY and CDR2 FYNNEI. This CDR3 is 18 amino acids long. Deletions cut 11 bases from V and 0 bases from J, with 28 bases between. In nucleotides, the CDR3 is TGTGCCTATCTCCCCGGGACACCGCTCCATTGGGTGAACACTGAAGCTTTCTTT. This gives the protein CAYLPGTPLHWVNTEAFF. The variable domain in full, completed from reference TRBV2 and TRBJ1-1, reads EPEVTQTPSHQVTQMGQEVILRCVPISNHLYFYWYRQILGQKVEFLVSFYNNEISEKSEIFDDQFSVERPDGSNFTLKIRSTKLEDSAMYFCAYLPGTPLHWVNTEAFFGQGTRLTVV.

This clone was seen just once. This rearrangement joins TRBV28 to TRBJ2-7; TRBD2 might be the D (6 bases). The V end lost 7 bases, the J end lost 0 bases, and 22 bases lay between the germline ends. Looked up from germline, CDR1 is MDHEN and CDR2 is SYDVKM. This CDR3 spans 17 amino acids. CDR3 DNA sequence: TGTGCCAGCATTGGAGGACCAAGGGCTAGCGACTCCTACGAGCAGTACTTC. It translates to CASIGGPRASDSYEQYF.

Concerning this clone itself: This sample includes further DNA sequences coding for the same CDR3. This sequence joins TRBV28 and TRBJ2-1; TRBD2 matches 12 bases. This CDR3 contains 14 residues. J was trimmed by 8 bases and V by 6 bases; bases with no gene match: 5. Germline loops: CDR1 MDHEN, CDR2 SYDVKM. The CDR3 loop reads CASSLTSGSDEQFF. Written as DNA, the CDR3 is TGTGCCAGCAGCCTGACTAGCGGGAGCGATGAGCAGTTCTTC.

In nucleotides, the CDR3 is TGTGCCACCAGCAAAAAACAGGGGAACCTCTATGGCTACACCTTC. Its protein product is CATSKKQGNLYGYTF. V gene TRBV15 combines with J gene TRBJ1-2, with 7 bases identical to TRBD1. Germline V gene lookup returns CDR1 LNHNV and CDR2 YYDKDF (reference sequence). V trimming: 4 bases; J trimming: 4 bases; junction bases outside the gene matches: 9. CDR3 length: 15 residues.

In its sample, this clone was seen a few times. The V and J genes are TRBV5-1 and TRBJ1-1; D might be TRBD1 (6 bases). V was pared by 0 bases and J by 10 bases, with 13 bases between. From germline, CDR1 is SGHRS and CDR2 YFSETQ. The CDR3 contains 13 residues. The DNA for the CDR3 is TGCGCCAGCAGCTTGGCATCGGGGGCGATAGCTTTCTTT. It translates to CASSLASGAIAFF.

CDR3 in amino acids: CASSLRRGGIAGNEQFF. The CDR3 nucleotides are TGTGCCAGCAGTTTAAGACGGGGTGGGATAGCCGGCAATGAGCAGTTCTTC. The chain joins TRBV28 to TRBJ2-1; D might be TRBD2 (5 bases). Trimming shortened V by 2 bases and J by 6 bases, and 20 bases separated the two germline ends. This CDR3 is built from 17 residues. Germline V lookup: CDR1 MDHEN, CDR2 SYDVKM.

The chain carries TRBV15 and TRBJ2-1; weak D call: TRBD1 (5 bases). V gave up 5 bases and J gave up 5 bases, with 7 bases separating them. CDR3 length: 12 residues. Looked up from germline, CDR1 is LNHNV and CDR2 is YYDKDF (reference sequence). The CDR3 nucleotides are TGTGCCACCAGCGTAGGGGACAATGAGCAGTTCTTC. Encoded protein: CATSVGDNEQFF.

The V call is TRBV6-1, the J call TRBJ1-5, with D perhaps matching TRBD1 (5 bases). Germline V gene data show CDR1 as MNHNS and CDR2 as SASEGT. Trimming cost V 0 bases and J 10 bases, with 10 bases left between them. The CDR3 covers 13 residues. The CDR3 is CASSEAGRGPQHF. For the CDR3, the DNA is TGTGCCAGCAGTGAAGCGGGGAGGGGACCCCAGCATTTT.

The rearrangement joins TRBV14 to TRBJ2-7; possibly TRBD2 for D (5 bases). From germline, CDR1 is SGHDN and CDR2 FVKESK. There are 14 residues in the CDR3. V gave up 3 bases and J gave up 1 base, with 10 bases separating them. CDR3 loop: CASSQAGMSYEQYF. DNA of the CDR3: TGTGCCAGCAGCCAGGCCGGGATGTCCTACGAGCAGTACTTC. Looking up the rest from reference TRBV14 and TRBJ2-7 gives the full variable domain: EAGVTQFPSHSVIEKGQTVTLRCDPISGHDNLYWYRRVMGKEIKFLLHFVKESKQDESGMPNNRFLAERTGGTYSTLKVQPAELEDSGVYFCASSQAGMSYEQYFGPGTRLTVT.

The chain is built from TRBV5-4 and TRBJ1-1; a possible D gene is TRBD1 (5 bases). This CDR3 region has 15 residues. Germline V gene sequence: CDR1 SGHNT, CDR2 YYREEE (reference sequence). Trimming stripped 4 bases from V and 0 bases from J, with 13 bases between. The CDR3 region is CASSPIRGVNTEAFF. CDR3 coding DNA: TGTGCCAGCAGCCCGATTAGGGGAGTGAACACTGAAGCTTTCTTT.